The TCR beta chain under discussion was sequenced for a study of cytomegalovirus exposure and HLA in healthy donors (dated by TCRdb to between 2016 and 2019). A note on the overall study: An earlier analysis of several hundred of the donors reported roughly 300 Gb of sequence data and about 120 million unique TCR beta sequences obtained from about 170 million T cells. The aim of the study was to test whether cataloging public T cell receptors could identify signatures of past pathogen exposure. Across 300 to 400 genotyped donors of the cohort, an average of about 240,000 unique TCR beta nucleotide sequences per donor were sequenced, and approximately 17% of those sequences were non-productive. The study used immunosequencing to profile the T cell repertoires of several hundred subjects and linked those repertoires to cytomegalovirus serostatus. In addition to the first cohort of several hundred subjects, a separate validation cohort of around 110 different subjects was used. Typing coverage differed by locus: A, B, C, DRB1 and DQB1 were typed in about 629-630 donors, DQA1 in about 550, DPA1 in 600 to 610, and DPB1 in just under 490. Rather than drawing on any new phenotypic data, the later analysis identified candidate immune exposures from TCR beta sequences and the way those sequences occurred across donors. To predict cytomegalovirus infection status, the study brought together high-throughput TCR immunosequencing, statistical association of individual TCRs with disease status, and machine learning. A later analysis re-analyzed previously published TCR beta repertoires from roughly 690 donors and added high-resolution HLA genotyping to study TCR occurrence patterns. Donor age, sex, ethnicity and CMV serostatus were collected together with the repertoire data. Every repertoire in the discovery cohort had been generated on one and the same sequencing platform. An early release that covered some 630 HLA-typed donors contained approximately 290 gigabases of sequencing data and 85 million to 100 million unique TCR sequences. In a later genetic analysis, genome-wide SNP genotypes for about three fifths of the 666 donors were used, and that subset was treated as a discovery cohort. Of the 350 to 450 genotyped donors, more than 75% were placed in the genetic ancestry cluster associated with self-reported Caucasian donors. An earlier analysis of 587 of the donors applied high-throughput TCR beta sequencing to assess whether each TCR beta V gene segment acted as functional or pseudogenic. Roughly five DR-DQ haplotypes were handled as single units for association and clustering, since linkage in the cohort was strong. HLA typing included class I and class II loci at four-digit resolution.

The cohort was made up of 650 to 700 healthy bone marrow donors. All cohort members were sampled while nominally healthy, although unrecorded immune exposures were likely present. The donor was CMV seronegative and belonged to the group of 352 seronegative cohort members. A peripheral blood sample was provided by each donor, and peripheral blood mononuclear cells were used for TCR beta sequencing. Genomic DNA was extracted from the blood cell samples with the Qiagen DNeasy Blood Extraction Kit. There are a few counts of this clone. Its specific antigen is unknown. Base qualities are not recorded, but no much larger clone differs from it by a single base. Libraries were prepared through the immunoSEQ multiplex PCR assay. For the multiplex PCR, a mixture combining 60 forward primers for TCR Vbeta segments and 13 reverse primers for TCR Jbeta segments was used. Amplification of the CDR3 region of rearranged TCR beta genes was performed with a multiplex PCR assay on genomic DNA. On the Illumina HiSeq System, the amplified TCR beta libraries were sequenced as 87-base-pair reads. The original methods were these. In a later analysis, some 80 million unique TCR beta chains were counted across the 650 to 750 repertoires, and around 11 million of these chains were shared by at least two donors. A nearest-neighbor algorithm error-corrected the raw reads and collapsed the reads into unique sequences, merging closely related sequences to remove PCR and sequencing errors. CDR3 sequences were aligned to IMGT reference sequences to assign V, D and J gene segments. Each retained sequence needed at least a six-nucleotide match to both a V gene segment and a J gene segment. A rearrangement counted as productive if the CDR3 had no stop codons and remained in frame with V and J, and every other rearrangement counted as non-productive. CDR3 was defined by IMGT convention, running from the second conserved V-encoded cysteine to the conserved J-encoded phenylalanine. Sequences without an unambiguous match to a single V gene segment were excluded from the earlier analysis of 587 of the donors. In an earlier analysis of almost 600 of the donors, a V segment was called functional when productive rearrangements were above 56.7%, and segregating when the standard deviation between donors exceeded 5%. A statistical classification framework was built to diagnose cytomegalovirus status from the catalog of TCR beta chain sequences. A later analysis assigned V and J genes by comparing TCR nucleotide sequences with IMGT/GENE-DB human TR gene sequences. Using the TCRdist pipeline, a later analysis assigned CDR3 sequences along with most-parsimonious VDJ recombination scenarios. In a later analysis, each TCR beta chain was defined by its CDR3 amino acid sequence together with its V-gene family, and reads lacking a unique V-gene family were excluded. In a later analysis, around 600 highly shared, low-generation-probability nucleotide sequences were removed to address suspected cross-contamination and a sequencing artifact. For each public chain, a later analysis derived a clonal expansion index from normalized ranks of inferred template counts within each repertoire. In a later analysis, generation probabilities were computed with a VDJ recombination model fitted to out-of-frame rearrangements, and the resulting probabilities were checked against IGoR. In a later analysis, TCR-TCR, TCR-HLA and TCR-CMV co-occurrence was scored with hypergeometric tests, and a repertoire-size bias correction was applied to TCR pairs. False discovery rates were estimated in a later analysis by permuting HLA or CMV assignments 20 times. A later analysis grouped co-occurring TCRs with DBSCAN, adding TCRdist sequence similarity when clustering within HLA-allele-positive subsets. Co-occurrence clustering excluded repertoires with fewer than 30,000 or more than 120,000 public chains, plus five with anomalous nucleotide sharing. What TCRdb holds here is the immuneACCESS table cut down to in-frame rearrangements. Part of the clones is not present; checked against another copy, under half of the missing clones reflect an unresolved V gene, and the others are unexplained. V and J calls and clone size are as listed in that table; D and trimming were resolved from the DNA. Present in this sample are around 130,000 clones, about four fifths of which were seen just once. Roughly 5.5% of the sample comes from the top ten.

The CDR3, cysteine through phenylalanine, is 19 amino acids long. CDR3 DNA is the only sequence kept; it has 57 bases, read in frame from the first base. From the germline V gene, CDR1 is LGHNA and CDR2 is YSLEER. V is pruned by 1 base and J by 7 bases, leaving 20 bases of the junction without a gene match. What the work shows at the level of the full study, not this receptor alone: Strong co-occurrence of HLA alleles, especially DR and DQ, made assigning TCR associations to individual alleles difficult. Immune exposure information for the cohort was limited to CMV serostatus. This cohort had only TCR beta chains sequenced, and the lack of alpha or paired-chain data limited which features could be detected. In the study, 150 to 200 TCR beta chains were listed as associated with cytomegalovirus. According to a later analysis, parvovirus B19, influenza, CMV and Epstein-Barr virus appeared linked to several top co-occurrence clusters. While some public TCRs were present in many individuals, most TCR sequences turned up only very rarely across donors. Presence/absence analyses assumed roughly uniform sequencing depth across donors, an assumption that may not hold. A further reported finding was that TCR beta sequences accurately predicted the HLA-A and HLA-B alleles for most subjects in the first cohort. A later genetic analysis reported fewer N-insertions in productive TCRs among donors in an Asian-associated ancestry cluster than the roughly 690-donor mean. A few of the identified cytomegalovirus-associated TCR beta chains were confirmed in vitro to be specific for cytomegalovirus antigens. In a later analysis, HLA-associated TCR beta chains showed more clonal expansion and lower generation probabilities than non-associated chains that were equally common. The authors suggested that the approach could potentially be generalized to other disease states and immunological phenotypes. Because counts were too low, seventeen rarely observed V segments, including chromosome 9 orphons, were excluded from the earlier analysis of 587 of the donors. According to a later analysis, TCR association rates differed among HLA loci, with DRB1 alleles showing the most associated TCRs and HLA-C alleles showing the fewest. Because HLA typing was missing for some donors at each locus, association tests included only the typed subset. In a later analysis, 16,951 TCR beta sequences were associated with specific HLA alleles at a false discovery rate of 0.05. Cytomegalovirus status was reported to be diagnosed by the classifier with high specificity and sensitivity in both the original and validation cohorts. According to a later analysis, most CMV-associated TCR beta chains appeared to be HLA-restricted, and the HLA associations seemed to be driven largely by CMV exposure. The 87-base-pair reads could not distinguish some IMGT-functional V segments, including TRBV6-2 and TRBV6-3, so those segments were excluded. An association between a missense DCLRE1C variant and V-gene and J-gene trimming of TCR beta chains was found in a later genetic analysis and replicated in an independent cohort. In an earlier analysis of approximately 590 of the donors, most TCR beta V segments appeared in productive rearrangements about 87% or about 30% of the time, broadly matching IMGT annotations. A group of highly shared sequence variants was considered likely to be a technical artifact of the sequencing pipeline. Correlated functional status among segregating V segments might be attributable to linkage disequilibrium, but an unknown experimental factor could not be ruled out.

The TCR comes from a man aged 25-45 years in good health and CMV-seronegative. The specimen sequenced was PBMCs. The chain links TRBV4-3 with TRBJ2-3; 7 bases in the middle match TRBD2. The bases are TGCGCCAGCAGCCAAGGCATTAGGAGATGGCGGGGGACCGATCATACGCAGTATTTT. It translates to CASSQGIRRWRGTDHTQYF.